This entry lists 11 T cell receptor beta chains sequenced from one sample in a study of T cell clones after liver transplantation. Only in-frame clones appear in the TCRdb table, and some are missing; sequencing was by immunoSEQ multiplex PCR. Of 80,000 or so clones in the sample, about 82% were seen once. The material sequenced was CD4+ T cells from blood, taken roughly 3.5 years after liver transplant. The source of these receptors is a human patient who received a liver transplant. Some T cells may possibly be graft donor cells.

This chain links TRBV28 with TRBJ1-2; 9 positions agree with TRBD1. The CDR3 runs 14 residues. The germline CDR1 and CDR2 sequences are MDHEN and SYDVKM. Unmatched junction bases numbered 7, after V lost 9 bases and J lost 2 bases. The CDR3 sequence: CASRGQGKNYGYTF. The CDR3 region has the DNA TGTGCCAGTAGAGGACAGGGGAAAAACTATGGCTACACCTTC.

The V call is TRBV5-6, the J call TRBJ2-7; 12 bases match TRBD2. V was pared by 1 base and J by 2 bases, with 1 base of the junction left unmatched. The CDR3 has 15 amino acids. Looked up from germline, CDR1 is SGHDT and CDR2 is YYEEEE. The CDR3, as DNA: TGTGCCAGCAGCTTGAGGACTAGCGGGGCCTACGAGCAGTACTTC. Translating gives CASSLRTSGAYEQYF.

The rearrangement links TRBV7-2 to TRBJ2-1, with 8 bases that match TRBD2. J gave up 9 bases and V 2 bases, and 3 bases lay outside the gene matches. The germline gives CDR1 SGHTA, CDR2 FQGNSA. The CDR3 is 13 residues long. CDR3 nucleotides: TGTGCCAGCAGCTTACCCGGACTAGCTGAGCAGTTCTTC. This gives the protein CASSLPGLAEQFF.

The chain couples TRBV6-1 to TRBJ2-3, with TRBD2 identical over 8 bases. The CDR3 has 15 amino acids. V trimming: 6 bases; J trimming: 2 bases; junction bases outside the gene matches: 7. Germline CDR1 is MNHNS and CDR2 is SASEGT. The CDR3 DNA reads TGTGCCAGCAGCAAGAGCGGGGGACCCACAGATACGCAGTATTTT. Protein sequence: CASSKSGGPTDTQYF.

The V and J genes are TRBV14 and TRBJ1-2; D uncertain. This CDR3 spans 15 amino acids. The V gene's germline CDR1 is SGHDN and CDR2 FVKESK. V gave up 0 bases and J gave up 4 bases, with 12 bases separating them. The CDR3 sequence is CASSQDRGGGYGYTF. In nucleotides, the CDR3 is TGTGCCAGCAGCCAAGATCGGGGAGGCGGCTATGGCTACACCTTC.

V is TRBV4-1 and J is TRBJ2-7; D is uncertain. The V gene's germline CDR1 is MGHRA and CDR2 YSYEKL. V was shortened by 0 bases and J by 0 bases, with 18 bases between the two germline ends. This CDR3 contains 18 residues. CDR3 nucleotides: TGCGCCAGCAGCCAAGAAGCCCCGAATCAGGATTTCTCCTACGAGCAGTACTTC. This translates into CASSQEAPNQDFSYEQYF.

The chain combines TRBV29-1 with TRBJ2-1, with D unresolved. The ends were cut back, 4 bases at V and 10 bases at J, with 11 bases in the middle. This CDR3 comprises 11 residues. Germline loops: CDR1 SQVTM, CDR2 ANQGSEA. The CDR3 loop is CSVATTREQFF. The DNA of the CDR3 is TGCAGCGTTGCAACTACCCGCGAGCAGTTCTTC.

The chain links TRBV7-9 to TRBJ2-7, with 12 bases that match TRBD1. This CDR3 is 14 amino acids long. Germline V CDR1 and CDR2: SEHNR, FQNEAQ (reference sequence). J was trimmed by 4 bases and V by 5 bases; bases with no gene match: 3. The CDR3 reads CASSLGQGAYEQYF. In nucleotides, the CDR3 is TGTGCCAGCAGCCTGGGACAGGGGGCGTACGAGCAGTACTTC.

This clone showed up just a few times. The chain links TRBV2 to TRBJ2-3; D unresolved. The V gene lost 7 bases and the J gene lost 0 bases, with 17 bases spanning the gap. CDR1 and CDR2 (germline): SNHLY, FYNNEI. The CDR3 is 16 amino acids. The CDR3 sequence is CASNIHGSPSTDTQYF. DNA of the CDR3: TGTGCCAGCAATATACATGGCAGCCCTAGCACAGATACGCAGTATTTT.

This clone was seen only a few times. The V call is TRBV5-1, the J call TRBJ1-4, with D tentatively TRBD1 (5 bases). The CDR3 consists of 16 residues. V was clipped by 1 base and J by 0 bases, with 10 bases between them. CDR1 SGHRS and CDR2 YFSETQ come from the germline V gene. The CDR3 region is CASSLTIRATNEKLFF. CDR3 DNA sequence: TGCGCCAGCAGCTTGACAATCAGGGCAACTAATGAAAAACTGTTTTTT.

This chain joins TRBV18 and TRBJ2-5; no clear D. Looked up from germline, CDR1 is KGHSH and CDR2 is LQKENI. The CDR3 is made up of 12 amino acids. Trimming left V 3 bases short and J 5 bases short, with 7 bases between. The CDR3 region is CASSPTVETQYF. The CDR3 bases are TGTGCCAGCTCACCGACGGTTGAGACCCAGTACTTC.